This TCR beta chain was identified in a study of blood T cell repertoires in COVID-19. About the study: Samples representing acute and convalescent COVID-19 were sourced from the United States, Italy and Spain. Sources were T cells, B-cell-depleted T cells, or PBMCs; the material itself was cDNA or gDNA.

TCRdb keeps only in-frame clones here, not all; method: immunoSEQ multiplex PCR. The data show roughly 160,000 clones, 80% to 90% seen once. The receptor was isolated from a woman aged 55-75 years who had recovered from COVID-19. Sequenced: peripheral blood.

The CDR3 nucleotides are TGCGCCAGCAGTCCCTTGACTAGCGGGAACACAGATACGCAGTATTTT. Translated: CASSPLTSGNTDTQYF. The rearrangement links TRBV5-1 to TRBJ2-3; 11 positions match TRBD2. The germline V gene has CDR1 SGHRS and CDR2 YFSETQ. J was trimmed by 2 bases and V by 5 bases; bases with no gene match: 7. The CDR3 loop spans 16 amino acids. The full variable domain, completed using reference TRBV5-1 and TRBJ2-3, is KAGVTQTPRYLIKTRGQQVTLSCSPISGHRSVSWYQQTPGQGLQFLFEYFSETQRNKGNFPGRFSGRQFSNSRSEMNVSTLELGDSALYLCASSPLTSGNTDTQYFGPGTRLTVL.